These T cell receptor beta chains were read from a single sample in a study of graft-versus-host responses after intestinal transplantation. TCRdb's copy holds only in-frame clones and misses some; the assay was immunoSEQ multiplex PCR. The table includes around 30,000 clones, about 90% detected once. The sequencing used PBMCs, collected around 460 days after intestinal transplantation. The receptors come from a human patient who received an intestinal transplant, so some T cells may come from the graft donor. The CDR3 runs from the conserved cysteine through the conserved F or W. The D gene is left open where the match is weak. Not every row has a clone size; where given, it reads once, few, many or a size class.

cdr3_aa	cdr3_nt	j_call	d_call	clone_size	v_call
CASSATGTSIAYEQYF	TGTGCCAGCAGCGCCACCGGGACTAGTATCGCCTACGAGCAGTACTTC	TRBJ2-7	TRBD2	NA	TRBV9
CASSLDRGKTQYF	TGTGCCAGCAGCTTAGACAGGGGAAAGACCCAGTACTTC	TRBJ2-5	NA	NA	TRBV11-3
CASSLAGWDPQGAFF	TGTGCCAGCAGCTTAGCGGGATGGGACCCTCAAGGGGCTTTCTTT	TRBJ1-1	NA	NA	TRBV7-2
CASSPYGLDGELFF	TGTGCCAGTAGTCCATACGGGTTGGACGGGGAGCTGTTTTTT	TRBJ2-2	NA	NA	TRBV19
CASSPGTGTDTQYF	TGTGCCAGCAGTCCAGGGACAGGGACAGATACGCAGTATTTT	TRBJ2-3	TRBD1	NA	TRBV27
CASSPTNQWNYNSPLHF	TGCGCCAGCAGCCCAACAAACCAGTGGAACTATAATTCACCCCTCCACTTT	TRBJ1-6	NA	NA	TRBV4-1
CASSPGSETQYF	TGTGCCAGCTCACCCGGCTCTGAGACCCAGTACTTC	TRBJ2-5	NA	NA	TRBV18
CASSSPSGRGPLFF	TGTGCCAGCAGCTCCCCTTCGGGCAGGGGGCCTCTGTTTTTT	TRBJ2-2	NA	NA	TRBV12-1
CASSATGGSTDTQYF	TGTGCCAGCAGCGCGACAGGGGGTAGCACAGATACGCAGTATTTT	TRBJ2-3	TRBD1	NA	TRBV7-6
CASSTGTVRTNEKLFF	TGCGCCAGCAGCACAGGGACAGTCAGAACTAATGAAAAACTGTTTTTT	TRBJ1-4	TRBD1	few	TRBV4-3
CASSPPLQGETQYF	TGTGCCAGCTCACCACCGCTCCAGGGGGAGACCCAGTACTTC	TRBJ2-5	NA	NA	TRBV18
CASKMSSYNEQFF	TGCGCCAGCAAGATGAGCTCCTACAATGAGCAGTTCTTC	TRBJ2-1	NA	NA	TRBV10-2
CASSLAKGDGTEAFF	TGTGCCAGCAGCTTGGCGAAGGGCGACGGCACTGAAGCTTTCTTT	TRBJ1-1	NA	NA	TRBV5-4
CASRLVGEGHGELFF	TGTGCAAGTCGCTTAGTAGGGGAGGGCCACGGGGAGCTGTTTTTT	TRBJ2-2	NA	NA	TRBV12-2
CAWGRDREGYTF	TGTGCCTGGGGTAGGGACAGGGAGGGCTACACCTTC	TRBJ1-2	TRBD1	NA	TRBV30
CASSQDWGDRYGYTF	TGTGCCAGCAGCCAAGATTGGGGCGACAGATATGGCTACACCTTC	TRBJ1-2	NA	NA	TRBV14
CASSPPSRDHEQYF	TGTGCCAGCTCACCACCCTCCAGGGACCACGAGCAGTACTTC	TRBJ2-7	NA	NA	TRBV18
CASSARLNTEAFF	TGTGCCAGCAGTGCCCGACTGAACACTGAAGCTTTCTTT	TRBJ1-1	NA	NA	TRBV28
CASSLDPINEKLFF	TGCGCCAGCAGCTTGGACCCGATTAATGAAAAACTGTTTTTT	TRBJ1-4	NA	NA	TRBV5-1
CASSLAVSTIYF	TGTGCCAGCAGCTTGGCCGTCAGCACCATATATTTT	TRBJ1-3	NA	few	TRBV5-8
CATRGTPTNQPQHF	TGTGCCACTAGGGGTACTCCCACCAATCAGCCCCAGCATTTT	TRBJ1-5	NA	NA	TRBV19
CSGSRTGDGYTF	TGCAGCGGGTCAAGGACAGGGGATGGCTACACCTTC	TRBJ1-2	TRBD1	NA	TRBV29-1
CASSLEGRGDTF	TGCGCCAGCAGCTTGGAGGGCCGGGGAGACACCTTC	TRBJ1-2	NA	few	TRBV5-1
CASSVGDRAGEKLFF	TGTGCCAGCAGCGTGGGGGACAGGGCGGGTGAAAAACTGTTTTTT	TRBJ1-4	TRBD1	NA	TRBV9
CASSPGGGGKTQYF	TGTGCCAGCAGCCCGGGGGGGGGCGGGAAGACCCAGTACTTC	TRBJ2-5	TRBD2	few	TRBV7-6
CAWSRIEGTEAFF	TGTGCCTGGAGTCGGATAGAGGGGACTGAAGCTTTCTTT	TRBJ1-1	NA	once	TRBV30
CASSPNRNKNNEQFF	TGTGCCAGTAGTCCGAACAGAAATAAGAACAATGAGCAGTTCTTC	TRBJ2-1	NA	NA	TRBV19
CASSYSPENYGYTF	TGTGCCAGCAGTTACTCCCCGGAAAACTATGGCTACACCTTC	TRBJ1-2	NA	NA	TRBV6-5
CASSLMTVSYEQYF	TGTGCCAGCAGCTTAATGACAGTTTCCTACGAGCAGTACTTC	TRBJ2-7	NA	NA	TRBV7-9
CASSYLGDGTGTQYF	TGTGCCAGCAGTTACCTGGGGGACGGGACAGGGACCCAGTACTTC	TRBJ2-5	TRBD1	NA	TRBV6-6
CASSKDSNQPQHF	TGTGCCAGTAGTAAGGATAGCAATCAGCCCCAGCATTTT	TRBJ1-5	NA	NA	TRBV19
CASSLGGRSTDTQYF	TGTGCCAGCAGTTTAGGAGGGAGGTCCACGGATACGCAGTATTTT	TRBJ2-3	NA	NA	TRBV28